Shown below are 30 T cell receptor beta chains from a single sample sequenced in a study of follicular helper T cells after annual influenza vaccination. The time point here: 2014-2015 season, pre-vaccination. Method: immunoSEQ multiplex PCR; TCRdb's copy keeps in-frame clones and lacks some. The table shows some 15,000 clones, with about 83% occurring only once. The sequencing here drew on CXCR5- memory CD4+ T cells sorted from blood, taken on the day of influenza vaccination. The receptors were gathered from an adult who received the influenza vaccine.

The CDR3 DNA follows: TGTGCCAGCAGTTCGGGTCTACGGCGGTACTTC. Protein: CASSSGLRRYF. V gene TRBV28 combines with J gene TRBJ2-5; no definite D call. CDR1 is MDHEN and CDR2 is SYDVKM in the germline V gene. Trimming removed 4 bases from V and 13 bases from J, with 13 bases in between. The CDR3 sequence is 11 residues long.

The chain employs TRBV5-1 and TRBJ1-6; D is unresolved. Germline CDR1 reads SGHRS; CDR2 reads YFSETQ. This CDR3 comprises 17 residues. Trimming left V 0 bases short and J 9 bases short, with 19 bases between. The CDR3 loop is CASSLVVPGIASSPLHF. The CDR3 coding sequence is TGCGCCAGCAGCTTGGTAGTCCCTGGGATAGCGAGTTCACCCCTCCACTTT.

This rearrangement joins TRBV5-4 to TRBJ2-3; tentative D call: TRBD2 (5 bases). V was trimmed by 2 bases and J by 2 bases, leaving 18 bases between them. CDR3 length: 17 residues. The germline CDR1 and CDR2 sequences are SGHNT and YYREEE (reference sequence). This CDR3 reads CASSLDIGLTITDTQYF. The CDR3 bases are TGTGCCAGCAGCTTAGACATCGGACTGACAATCACAGATACGCAGTATTTT.

The genes are TRBV2 and TRBJ2-3, with D unresolved. Germline V gene lookup returns CDR1 SNHLY and CDR2 FYNNEI. Trimming took off 4 bases at V and 0 bases at J, with 11 bases between the two ends. The CDR3 is 15 amino acids. This CDR3 is CASSVGLPSTDTQYF. CDR3 DNA: TGTGCCAGCAGTGTTGGGTTGCCCAGCACAGATACGCAGTATTTT. The variable domain in full, with the rest retrieved from reference TRBV2 and TRBJ2-3, is EPEVTQTPSHQVTQMGQEVILRCVPISNHLYFYWYRQILGQKVEFLVSFYNNEISEKSEIFDDQFSVERPDGSNFTLKIRSTKLEDSAMYFCASSVGLPSTDTQYFGPGTRLTVL.

This chain uses TRBV10-1 with TRBJ2-1, with TRBD2 matching over 10 bases. This CDR3 is 15 amino acids long. Per germline, CDR1 WNHNN and CDR2 SYGVQD (reference sequence). V lost 7 bases, J lost 8 bases, and 11 bases stayed unmatched. Here the CDR3 DNA reads TGCGCCAGCAAGTTGGTTAGCGGGGGGACGGATGAGCAGTTCTTC. Encoded protein: CASKLVSGGTDEQFF.

The chain joins TRBV7-2 to TRBJ2-4; D is perhaps TRBD1 or TRBD2 (7 bases each). Per the germline V gene, CDR1 is SGHTA and CDR2 is FQGNSA. V lost 5 bases to trimming and J lost 0 bases, with 17 bases between them. The CDR3 spans 17 residues. The CDR3 loop reads CASSPTQGGIAKNIQYF. CDR3 sequence (DNA): TGTGCCAGCAGCCCCACCCAGGGGGGGATAGCCAAAAACATTCAGTACTTC.

This clone appeared a single time. This chain uses TRBV7-9 with TRBJ2-7, with D tentatively TRBD2 (7 bases). This CDR3 contains 18 residues. The germline V gene encodes CDR1 SEHNR and CDR2 FQNEAQ (reference sequence). Trimming pared 5 bases from V and 2 bases from J, leaving 25 bases between. The CDR3 spells CASSGGGPPHGITYEQYF. CDR3 in DNA: TGTGCCAGCAGCGGGGGGGGCCCCCCTCACGGGATAACCTACGAGCAGTACTTC.

V usage is TRBV7-8 and J usage is TRBJ2-3; 9 bases agree with TRBD2. CDR3 length: 16 residues. Germline V gene data show CDR1 as SGHVS and CDR2 as FQNEAQ. Germline trimming cut 4 bases from V and 3 bases from J; bases unmatched to any gene: 8. As DNA, the CDR3 is TGTGCCAGCAGCTACCCGCTAGCGGGGTTGACAGATACGCAGTATTTT. Its protein is CASSYPLAGLTDTQYF.

Details on this clone: Other DNA variants within this sample encode the same CDR3. The chain joins TRBV28 to TRBJ1-2; weak D call: TRBD1 (5 bases). V was shortened by 6 bases and J by 4 bases, with 12 bases between the two germline ends. This CDR3 is 13 amino acids long. The germline V gene has CDR1 MDHEN and CDR2 SYDVKM. The DNA for the CDR3 is TGTGCCAGCAGACCGGGGGTAGGCTATGGCTACACCTTC. Translating it yields CASRPGVGYGYTF.

The V call is TRBV28, the J call TRBJ1-6; 7 bases align to TRBD1. V shed 6 bases and J 10 bases; nucleotides not matched to a gene: 12. The CDR3 contains 15 residues. Germline-derived CDR1 and CDR2 are MDHEN and SYDVKM. CDR3 region: CASSLEDRIYSPLHF. Here the CDR3 DNA reads TGTGCCAGCAGCTTGGAGGACAGGATATACTCACCCCTCCACTTT.

CDR3 bases: TGTGCCAGCAGCAAATCGTTGAGGGGACTAGCTTTCGGGGAGACCCAGTACTTC. Amino acid sequence: CASSKSLRGLAFGETQYF. The chain employs TRBV21-1 and TRBJ2-5; the table's D gene call, TRBD2, was not cross checked with the DNA. TRBV21-1 constitutes a pseudogene. This CDR3 comprises 18 residues.

The chain is built from TRBV5-1 and TRBJ2-3, with no clear D. Germline CDR1 SGHRS, CDR2 YFSETQ. Trimming removed 4 bases from V and 2 bases from J, with 8 bases in between. CDR3 length equals 13 residues. CDR3: CASSTRLTDTQYF. The DNA of the CDR3 is TGCGCCAGCAGCACCCGACTCACAGATACGCAGTATTTT.

This clone has a single count. The chain carries TRBV7-6 and TRBJ2-5; D not resolved. The germline V gene encodes CDR1 SGHVS and CDR2 FNYEAQ. Deletions cut 6 bases from V and 2 bases from J, with 10 bases between. This CDR3 spans 13 amino acids. The CDR3 is CASSRRTQETQYF. The CDR3 coding sequence is TGTGCCAGCAGTCGGAGAACTCAAGAGACCCAGTACTTC.

The V gene is TRBV19, the J gene TRBJ2-3; tentatively, D is TRBD2 (6 bases). The CDR3 is 15 residues long. Germline CDR1 reads LNHDA; CDR2 reads SQIVND (reference sequence). The V end was cut by 5 bases, the J end by 2 bases, with 14 bases between. In nucleotides, the CDR3 is TGTGCCAGTAGTGCCAATAGCGGATCCACAGATACGCAGTATTTT. Translation gives CASSANSGSTDTQYF.

V gene TRBV5-1 combines with J gene TRBJ1-1; D is ambiguous. Trimming left V 1 base short and J 4 bases short, with 11 bases between. The CDR3 sequence is 14 residues long. The germline gives CDR1 SGHRS, CDR2 YFSETQ. CDR3: CASSLPDTGTEAFF. The CDR3 DNA follows: TGCGCCAGCAGCTTGCCCGATACGGGCACTGAAGCTTTCTTT.

The chain links TRBV27 to TRBJ1-6, with D possibly being TRBD1 (5 bases). Germline V gives CDR1 MNHEY, CDR2 SMNVEV (reference sequence). There are 17 residues in the CDR3. V was trimmed by 3 bases and J by 5 bases, leaving 17 bases between them. CDR3 amino acids: CASSFARQGANNSPLHF. The DNA for the CDR3 is TGTGCCAGCAGTTTCGCAAGGCAGGGTGCCAATAATTCACCCCTCCACTTT.

CDR3 in DNA: TGTGCCTGGAGTGTAAAGCTGAACACTGAAGCTTTCTTT. Amino acid sequence: CAWSVKLNTEAFF. V usage is TRBV30 and J usage is TRBJ1-1; D is uncertain. This CDR3 comprises 13 residues. Germline lookup yields CDR1 GTSNPN and CDR2 SVGIG (reference sequence). V dropped 0 bases and J dropped 0 bases, with 5 bases sitting between them.

This CDR3 reads CASSRQGQNIQETQYF. The CDR3 nucleotides read TGCGCCAGCAGTCGTCAGGGCCAAAACATACAAGAGACCCAGTACTTC. This chain joins TRBV5-1 and TRBJ2-5; perhaps TRBD1 as D (5 bases). The CDR3 is made up of 16 amino acids. The V and J ends lost 5 bases and 2 bases respectively, with 19 bases between them. CDR1 is SGHRS and CDR2 is YFSETQ in the germline V gene.

The chain has TRBV30 and TRBJ2-6, with a possible D match to TRBD2 (5 bases). Deletions cut 3 bases from V and 0 bases from J, with 15 bases between. The CDR3 is 17 amino acids. CDR1 is GTSNPN and CDR2 is SVGIG in the germline V gene (reference sequence). The CDR3 DNA sequence: TGTGCCTGGAGGACCAGAGACGGGAACTCTGGGGCCAACGTCCTGACTTTC. This encodes CAWRTRDGNSGANVLTF. Using reference TRBV30 and TRBJ2-6 for the parts outside the CDR3, the full variable domain is SQTIHQWPATLVQPVGSPLSLECTVEGTSNPNLYWYRQAAGRGLQLLFYSVGIGQISSEVPQNLSASRPQDRQFILSSKKLLLSDSGFYLCAWRTRDGNSGANVLTFGAGSRLTVL.

The chain employs TRBV6-5 and TRBJ1-4, with 7 bases matching TRBD1. V trimming: 2 bases; J trimming: 4 bases; junction bases outside the gene matches: 4. The CDR3 covers 15 residues. Germline lookup yields CDR1 MNHEY and CDR2 SVGAGI. Here the CDR3 reads CASSYRGLSNEKLFF. In DNA form, the CDR3 reads TGTGCCAGCAGTTACAGGGGGCTCAGTAATGAAAAACTGTTTTTT.

The chain uses TRBV4-1 and TRBJ1-5; 9 bases fit TRBD1. V dropped 2 bases and J dropped 6; count of bases not matched to a gene: 8. Germline V gene sequence: CDR1 MGHRA, CDR2 YSYEKL. CDR3 length: 16 amino acids. In DNA form, the CDR3 reads TGCGCCAGCAGCCAACCGGGACAGGGTTGGAGTCAGCCCCAGCATTTT. Translating it yields CASSQPGQGWSQPQHF.

The CDR3 reads CASSGLRGGYTF. CDR3 in DNA: TGTGCCAGCAGTGGACTTAGGGGTGGCTACACCTTC. The chain couples TRBV27 to TRBJ1-2; tentatively, D is TRBD1 (5 bases). The CDR3 loop spans 12 amino acids. CDR1 MNHEY and CDR2 SMNVEV come from the germline V gene (reference sequence). Trimming shortened V by 5 bases and J by 7 bases, and 11 bases separated the two germline ends.

The V call is TRBV2, the J call TRBJ1-1, with D unresolved. CDR3 size: 14 residues. Trimming removed 5 bases from V and 5 bases from J, with 15 bases in between. Germline V lookup: CDR1 SNHLY, CDR2 FYNNEI. CDR3 bases: TGTGCCAGCAGTATAAACCACCCGGGGACTGAAGCTTTCTTT. It translates to CASSINHPGTEAFF.

V gene TRBV2 combines with J gene TRBJ2-3, with 8 bases matching TRBD2. The CDR3 extends over 15 amino acids. V lost 6 bases and J lost 2; bases outside the gene matches: 7. CDR1 and CDR2 (germline): SNHLY, FYNNEI. CDR3 amino acids: CASRPGTSDTDTQYF. CDR3 bases: TGTGCCAGCAGGCCCGGGACTAGTGACACAGATACGCAGTATTTT.

As to this clone: Other DNA sequences in this sample translate to the same CDR3. The chain carries TRBV5-1 and TRBJ1-4, with D possibly being TRBD1 (6 bases). The length of the CDR3 is 13 residues. Germline V gene data show CDR1 as SGHRS and CDR2 as YFSETQ. The V and J ends lost 4 bases and 8 bases respectively, with 12 bases between them. The CDR3 here is CASSPDSFEKLFF. For the CDR3, the DNA is TGCGCCAGCAGCCCGGACAGTTTCGAAAAACTGTTTTTT.

The rearrangement joins TRBV7-2 to TRBJ2-2; a weak D match, TRBD1 (6 bases). Deletions cut 4 bases from V and 5 bases from J, with 14 bases between. Germline CDR1 and CDR2: SGHTA and FQGNSA. CDR3 length: 15 amino acids. CDR3 DNA: TGTGCCAGCAGCTCGCCCGGGACAAAAACCGGGGAGCTGTTTTTT. Its translation is CASSSPGTKTGELFF.

J is TRBJ1-4 and V is TRBV2, with 10 nucleotides matching TRBD1. Germline V lookup: CDR1 SNHLY, CDR2 FYNNEI. V lost 6 bases to trimming and J lost 10 bases; unmatched junction nucleotides: 8. CDR3 length: 14 amino acids. The CDR3 DNA follows: TGTGCCAGCAGGTCCGGGACAGGGGCTGGAAAACTGTTTTTT. Amino acid sequence: CASRSGTGAGKLFF.

The J gene is TRBJ2-3, the V gene TRBV28; D possibly corresponds to TRBD2 (6 bases). The CDR3 extends over 15 amino acids. Deletions cut 9 bases from V and 9 bases from J, with 25 bases between. Looked up from germline, CDR1 is MDHEN and CDR2 is SYDVKM. CDR3 DNA: TGTGCCAGACCACTGGGGCGGGGTTCCTTAGTGACGCAGTATTTT. It codes for CARPLGRGSLVTQYF.

The table lists this clone with a count of one. The genes are TRBV27 and TRBJ1-4; D is ambiguous. Between the trimmed V and J ends, which lost 5 bases and 10 bases, there was a span of 14 bases. The CDR3 loop spans 13 amino acids. The germline gives CDR1 MNHEY, CDR2 SMNVEV (reference sequence). The CDR3 DNA sequence: TGTGCCAGCAGTAATGGTCGGAAGCGAAAACTGTTTTTT. Translation: CASSNGRKRKLFF.

The chain joins TRBV29-1 to TRBJ1-1, with TRBD1 as a possible D gene (5 bases). Germline CDR1 SQVTM, CDR2 ANQGSEA. The CDR3 loop spans 12 amino acids. V lost 4 bases to trimming and J lost 1 base, with 7 bases between them. CDR3 DNA: TGCAGCGTTGTAGACAGGAACACTGAAGCTTTCTTT. The encoded protein is CSVVDRNTEAFF.